Below are 21 T cell receptor beta chains sequenced from a single sample in a study of identical twins. TCRdb recomputed calls from the 5' RACE reads with MiXCR, one row per CDR3 protein. The sample contains 1.5 million to 2 million distinct CDR3 sequences, about 31% of which appear only once. What was sequenced was cord blood. These receptors came from a newborn girl in good health.

This clonotype was seen only a few times. The V gene is TRBV29-1, the J gene TRBJ2-2; no firm D call. The germline gives CDR1 SQVTM, CDR2 ANQGSEA. This CDR3 contains 16 residues. V lost 0 bases to trimming and J lost 7 bases, with 18 bases between them. CDR3 region: CSVEDRPTQAGGELFF. The DNA for the CDR3 is TGCAGCGTTGAAGATCGGCCTACTCAAGCTGGCGGGGAGCTGTTTTTT.

The V and J genes are TRBV24-1 and TRBJ2-1, with 7 positions matching TRBD1. TRBJ2-7 explains the end of the DNA better; the J call may be wrong. Germline CDR1 KGHDR, CDR2 SFDVKD. The CDR3 is 17 residues long. The CDR3 region is CATSDITGDGYDNEQYF. CDR3 nucleotide sequence: TGTGCCACCAGTGACATAACAGGGGACGGGTACGACAATGAGCAGTACTTC.

This chain connects TRBV29-1 to TRBJ2-1; 8 bases line up with TRBD2. The DNA end is more similar to TRBJ2-7, so the J call may be wrong. Germline V lookup: CDR1 SQVTM, CDR2 ANQGSEA. This CDR3 has 15 amino acids. The CDR3 protein is CSVRGGAFSYNEQYF. The CDR3 nucleotides are TGCAGCGTCCGGGGGGGGGCCTTTTCCTACAATGAGCAGTACTTC.

This clonotype turned up a few times. The chain is built from TRBV4-1 and TRBJ2-1; unclear D gene. The CDR3 runs to 16 residues. Trimming removed 4 bases from V and 7 bases from J, with 20 bases in between. Germline V CDR1 and CDR2: MGHRA, YSYEKL. This chain's CDR3 is CASSPLVPHTENEQFF. The CDR3 bases are TGCGCCAGCAGCCCCCTAGTGCCCCATACAGAGAATGAGCAGTTCTTC.

A single count supports this clonotype. The chain recombines TRBV4-1 with TRBJ2-7; D call uncertain. Germline CDR1 MGHRA, CDR2 YSYEKL. The V and J ends lost 2 bases and 7 bases respectively, with 18 bases between them. The CDR3 loop spans 15 amino acids. CDR3 loop: CASSQWRGRVGEQYF. CDR3 DNA: TGCGCCAGCAGCCAATGGAGAGGACGGGTAGGGGAGCAGTACTTC.

V usage is TRBV6-1 and J usage is TRBJ1-5; maybe TRBD1 (5 bases). From germline, CDR1 is MNHNS and CDR2 SASEGT. This CDR3 spans 16 amino acids. V was trimmed by 2 bases and J by 2 bases, leaving 13 bases between them. The CDR3 protein is CASSERGRVGNQPQHF. Here the CDR3 DNA reads TGTGCCAGCAGTGAAAGGGGCAGGGTTGGCAATCAGCCCCAGCATTTT.

The chain is built from TRBV24-1 and TRBJ2-1, with D perhaps given as TRBD1 or TRBD2 (7 bases each). CDR1 is KGHDR, CDR2 SFDVKD, per germline. Trimming left V 4 bases short and J 6 bases short, with 15 bases between. This CDR3 region has 15 residues. For the CDR3, the DNA is TGTGCCACCAGTGACCCCGGCAGGGGGGGCAATGAGCAGTTCTTC. Its protein product is CATSDPGRGGNEQFF.

This clonotype was observed a handful of times. The V and J genes are TRBV4-1 and TRBJ1-4; D may be TRBD1 (5 bases). There are 16 residues in the CDR3. The germline CDR1 and CDR2 sequences are MGHRA and YSYEKL. V lost 3 bases to trimming and J lost 7 bases, with 18 bases between them. The CDR3 region has the DNA TGCGCCAGCAGCCAGAAATACTACCCGAGGGGTGAAAAACTGTTTTTT. Translated, it gives CASSQKYYPRGEKLFF.

This clonotype has more than one count but fewer than ten. J is TRBJ1-2 and V is TRBV14; D unresolved. Germline V lookup: CDR1 SGHDN, CDR2 FVKESK. CDR3 length equals 14 residues. The germline V and J ends were trimmed by 2 bases and 3 bases, with 10 bases remaining between them. The CDR3 is CASSQIRRDYGYTF. CDR3 coding DNA: TGTGCCAGCAGCCAAATTAGGAGAGACTATGGCTACACCTTC.

This chain links TRBV27 with TRBJ1-2; a possible D gene is TRBD1 (6 bases). CDR3 size: 14 residues. With 7 bases removed from V and 7 bases from J, the gap between germline ends came to 19 bases. Germline V CDR1 and CDR2: MNHEY, SMNVEV (reference sequence). CDR3 residues: CASMATGRISGYTF. As DNA, the CDR3 is TGTGCCAGCATGGCTACAGGGAGAATTAGTGGCTACACCTTC.

The chain combines TRBV12-3 or TRBV12-4 with TRBJ1-2, with 9 bases identical to TRBD1. Trimming took 6 bases from V and 6 from J; bases not matched to a gene: 11. The CDR3 contains 15 residues. DNA of the CDR3: TGTGCCAGCAGCACTAGGACAGGGGAGGAGAATGGCTACACCTTC. Translating gives CASSTRTGEENGYTF.

This chain links TRBV7-2 with TRBJ2-2; 7 bases match TRBD2. Per the germline V gene, CDR1 is SGHTA and CDR2 is FQGNSA. V gave up 2 bases and J gave up 4 bases; unmatched junction bases: 4. This CDR3 has 15 residues. Here the CDR3 reads CASSLMSGGTGELFF. CDR3 DNA: TGTGCCAGCAGCTTAATGTCGGGAGGCACCGGGGAGCTGTTTTTT.

This clonotype has just a few counts. The chain joins TRBV19 to TRBJ1-5; possible D gene TRBD1, 5 bases. The CDR3 has 14 amino acids. The V gene's germline CDR1 is LNHDA and CDR2 SQIVND (reference sequence). Trimming cost V 4 bases and J 4 bases, with 11 bases left between them. The CDR3 region is CASSKGQSNQPQHF. The CDR3 coding sequence is TGTGCCAGTAGTAAGGGGCAGTCTAATCAGCCCCAGCATTTT.

This clonotype came up a few times. This chain connects TRBV20-1 to TRBJ2-1; possible D gene TRBD1, 6 bases. The CDR3 is 9 residues long. Germline lookup yields CDR1 DFQATT and CDR2 SNEGSKA (reference sequence). Trimming shortened V by 6 bases and J by 10 bases, and 7 bases separated the two germline ends. CDR3 nucleotides: TGCAGTGCCCAGGGGGAGCAGTTCTTC. Its translation is CSAQGEQFF.

This chain joins TRBV12-3 or TRBV12-4 and TRBJ2-5; maybe TRBD1 (6 bases). This CDR3 comprises 15 residues. V lost 5 bases and J 1 base, leaving 14 bases between the germline ends. In DNA, the CDR3 is TGTGCCAGCAGTCCGGGACAACCCGTCCAAGAGACCCAGTACTTC. Amino acids: CASSPGQPVQETQYF.

This clonotype was counted a few times. The rearrangement links TRBV7-2 to TRBJ2-7, with 12 bases aligning to TRBD2. V lost 2 bases to trimming and J lost 2 bases; unmatched junction nucleotides: 19. This CDR3 contains 21 residues. CDR1 and CDR2 (germline): SGHTA, FQGNSA. DNA for the CDR3: TGTGCCAGCAGCTTACCGGGGACAAGATCATCGAGGACTAGCGGGACCTACGAGCAGTACTTC. Translating it yields CASSLPGTRSSRTSGTYEQYF. The variable domain in full, with the rest retrieved from reference TRBV7-2 and TRBJ2-7, is GAGVSQSPSNKVTEKGKDVELRCDPISGHTALYWYRQSLGQGLEFLIYFQGNSAPDKSGLPSDRFSAERTGGSVSTLTIQRTQQEDSAVYLCASSLPGTRSSRTSGTYEQYFGPGTRLTVT.

This clonotype was seen more than once but under ten times. The gene calls are TRBV4-2 and TRBJ1-1; D is unclear. This CDR3 spans 14 amino acids. The V end was cut by 0 bases, the J end by 11 bases, with 16 bases between. CDR1 and CDR2 (germline): LGHNA, YNFKEQ. The CDR3 nucleotides read TGTGCCAGCAGCCAAGATTCCAACGGCGGGAAGGCTTTCTTT. It yields the protein CASSQDSNGGKAFF.

This clonotype was seen more than once but under ten times. The rearrangement uses TRBV6-2 or TRBV6-3 and TRBJ1-5; tentatively, D is TRBD1 (5 bases). Trimming stripped 6 bases from V and 0 bases from J, with 18 bases between. The CDR3 is 17 residues long. The germline CDR1 and CDR2 sequences are MNHEY and SVGEGT. The DNA of the CDR3 is TGTGCCAGCAGAGGGGCAGGAGGGTTTTATAGCAATCAGCCCCAGCATTTT. It is translated as CASRGAGGFYSNQPQHF.

The chain has TRBV12-3 or TRBV12-4 and TRBJ2-5; 9 bases are a match to TRBD2. This CDR3 region has 15 residues. With 1 base clipped from V and 11 bases from J, the junction kept 11 bases outside the gene matches. DNA of the CDR3: TGTGCCAGCAGTTTAGAGAGACTAGCGGCCAATGAGCAGTACTTC. Amino acid sequence: CASSLERLAANEQYF.

This clonotype appeared a few times. The chain links TRBV20-1 to TRBJ2-3, with 14 bases aligning to TRBD2. Germline CDR1 reads DFQATT; CDR2 reads SNEGSKA (reference sequence). The CDR3 consists of 18 residues. With 4 bases clipped from V and 4 bases from J, the junction kept 13 bases outside the gene matches. CDR3 residues: CSATPGLRLAGGADTQYF. CDR3 coding DNA: TGCAGTGCTACCCCGGGACTGAGACTAGCGGGAGGGGCAGATACGCAGTATTTT.

This clonotype was seen many times. The rearrangement uses TRBV20-1 and TRBJ1-2; D is unresolved. Germline V gene lookup returns CDR1 DFQATT and CDR2 SNEGSKA (reference sequence). V was trimmed by 4 bases and J by 5 bases, leaving 11 bases between them. CDR3 size: 12 residues. The DNA of the CDR3 is TGCAGTGCTAACCGAGTCTGGTATGGCTACACCTTC. Encoded protein: CSANRVWYGYTF.